These 4 T cell receptor beta chains came from one sample sequenced in a study of cytomegalovirus exposure and HLA in healthy donors. The repertoire was sequenced with immunoSEQ multiplex PCR; TCRdb's copy has only in-frame clones and lacks some. The table records 140,000 to 150,000 clones, roughly 93% of them present only once. The sequenced sample consisted of PBMCs. These receptor sequences come from a man younger than 30 in good health and CMV-seropositive.

The chain recombines TRBV28 with TRBJ2-5; 9 nucleotides align to TRBD1. Germline CDR1 reads MDHEN; CDR2 reads SYDVKM. V trimming: 3 bases; J trimming: 5 bases; junction bases outside the gene matches: 7. This CDR3 is 15 amino acids long. The CDR3: CASSFGTGGWETQYF. CDR3 coding DNA: TGTGCCAGCAGTTTTGGAACAGGGGGCTGGGAGACCCAGTACTTC.

This chain links TRBV28 with TRBJ2-5, with 8 bases matching TRBD2. In germline, CDR1 is MDHEN, CDR2 SYDVKM. The CDR3 contains 15 residues. Trimming cost V 2 bases and J 5 bases; bases outside gene matches: 7. CDR3 amino acids: CASSLTRRGEETQYF. The CDR3 nucleotides are TGTGCCAGCAGTTTAACTCGGCGGGGGGAGGAGACCCAGTACTTC.

V is TRBV10-3 and J is TRBJ2-7, with 10 positions matching TRBD1. Germline CDR1 reads ENHRY; CDR2 reads SYGVKD. The CDR3 has 13 amino acids. V gave up 4 bases and J gave up 3 bases; unmatched junction bases: 0. CDR3 sequence (DNA): TGTGCCATCAGTGGGACAGGGGGCTACGAGCAGTACTTC. Its protein product is CAISGTGGYEQYF.

This clone was picked up one time. The chain links TRBV28 to TRBJ1-2; a possible D gene is TRBD1 (6 bases). Trimming removed 11 bases at V and 7 bases at J, with 20 bases between. The CDR3 is 13 residues long. Germline V CDR1 and CDR2: MDHEN, SYDVKM. DNA for the CDR3: TGTGCCGTAGGGGGGGGCAGGTTAGGTGGCTACACCTTC. Its protein product is CAVGGGRLGGYTF.